This TCR beta chain was obtained from a study of regulatory T cells in long-lasting Graves disease. The V and J ends lost 5 bases and 1 base respectively, with 19 bases between them. The germline V gene has CDR1 MNHEY and CDR2 SVGEGT. CDR3 length equals 17 residues. This clonotype was counted a few times. Documented time point: newly diagnosed GD, antithyroid drugs for less than 3 months. The TCR library was prepared using RNA isolated from PBMCs. Assembly of TCR beta libraries relied on iRepertoire HTBI primers together with Arm-PCR of CDR3 regions. One entry per CDR3 protein results from TCRdb running MiXCR on the multiplex PCR reads. The repertoire has over 500,000 distinct CDR3 sequences, roughly 16% of them found once; the top ten carry around 19%. These same data were also listed under a study on T cells in Graves' hyperthyroidism and ophthalmopathy.

This TCR was recovered from a woman aged 25 to 39 with Graves disease. This chain connects TRBV6-2 or TRBV6-3 to TRBJ2-3, with D perhaps given as TRBD1 or TRBD2 (6 bases each). The sample in question was peripheral blood mononuclear cells (PBMCs), obtained at new diagnosis, from a patient treated with antithyroid drugs. The CDR3: CASSPPNPGAGTDTQYF. The CDR3 DNA reads TGTGCCAGCAGTCCTCCGAACCCGGGGGCGGGCACAGATACGCAGTATTTT.